The rows below give T cell receptor beta chains drawn from one sample of a study of vaccination and CD4 T cells after COVID-19. Their cognate antigens are unknown. A single record per CDR3 protein comes from TCRdb applying MiXCR to the PCR reads. Here the sample spans about 24,000 distinct CDR3 sequences, 30% being singletons. This specimen consisted of CD4+ T cells from blood, cultured in vitro, obtained about 7 months after SARS-CoV-2 vaccination. Receptors were obtained from a human donor who had recovered from COVID-19. Both conserved end residues are part of each CDR3. Fields, in order: clone size, J gene, D gene, V gene, CDR3 protein, CDR3 DNA. A D gene is named only where the DNA matches it firmly. Size values are once, few and many counts, or a class for expanded clones, and some rows have none.

size: -; J: TRBJ2-1; D: -; V: TRBV7-8; CDR3: CASSLALVTYNEQFF; DNA: TGTGCCAGCAGCTTAGCCCTAGTAACCTACAATGAGCAGTTCTTC
size: -; J: TRBJ2-5; D: TRBD2; V: TRBV7-9; CDR3: CASSLALSGRGAQYF; DNA: TGTGCCAGCAGCTTAGCTCTAAGCGGGAGGGGGGCCCAGTACTTC
size: few; J: TRBJ2-3; D: TRBD2; V: TRBV24-1; CDR3: CATSGASGTDTQYF; DNA: TGTGCCACCAGTGGGGCTAGCGGGACAGATACGCAGTATTTT
size: -; J: TRBJ2-3; D: -; V: TRBV19; CDR3: CASRKGQDTQYF; DNA: TGTGCCAGTAGAAAAGGACAGGATACGCAGTATTTT
size: few; J: TRBJ2-3; D: TRBD2; V: TRBV5-4; CDR3: CASSQHRAGGPTDTQYF; DNA: TGTGCCAGCAGCCAACACCGAGCGGGAGGACCCACAGATACGCAGTATTTT
size: -; J: TRBJ1-5; D: TRBD1; V: TRBV7-2; CDR3: CASSLQGASPNNQSQHF; DNA: TGTGCCAGCAGCCTACAGGGGGCTAGCCCAAATAATCAGTCCCAGCATTTT
size: -; J: TRBJ1-1; D: -; V: TRBV7-3; CDR3: CASSLIGGGGEAFF; DNA: TGTGCCAGCAGCTTAATCGGGGGAGGAGGTGAAGCTTTCTTT
size: -; J: TRBJ2-5; D: TRBD1; V: TRBV19; CDR3: CASSTQGETQETQYF; DNA: TGTGCCAGTAGTACCCAGGGGGAGACCCAAGAGACCCAGTACTTC
size: -; J: TRBJ2-5; D: -; V: TRBV2; CDR3: CASSEPAGVIETQYF; DNA: TGTGCCAGCAGTGAACCGGCTGGTGTTATTGAGACCCAGTACTTC
size: medium-sized; J: TRBJ2-7; D: -; V: TRBV20-1; CDR3: CSASGAGGQRIEQYF; DNA: TGCAGTGCTAGCGGGGCTGGGGGCCAGCGCATCGAGCAGTACTTC
size: -; J: TRBJ2-3; D: TRBD1; V: TRBV6-2/TRBV6-3; CDR3: CASSYRQGRTDTQYF; DNA: TGTGCCAGCAGTTATCGACAGGGTCGCACAGATACGCAGTATTTT
size: few; J: TRBJ2-1; D: -; V: TRBV27; CDR3: CASAALALNEQFF; DNA: TGTGCCAGCGCAGCCTTGGCCCTCAATGAGCAGTTCTTC
size: few; J: TRBJ1-1; D: -; V: TRBV6-1; CDR3: CASSPLDRHTEAFF; DNA: TGTGCCAGCAGTCCCTTGGACAGACACACTGAAGCTTTCTTT
size: few; J: TRBJ1-1; D: TRBD1; V: TRBV20-1; CDR3: CSAVPPYTGGTEAFF; DNA: TGCAGTGCTGTACCCCCGTATACAGGGGGCACTGAAGCTTTCTTT
size: -; J: TRBJ2-3; D: TRBD1; V: TRBV28; CDR3: CASSSTRQGDTQYF; DNA: TGTGCCAGCAGTTCTACCAGACAGGGAGATACGCAGTATTTT
size: few; J: TRBJ2-7; D: -; V: TRBV18; CDR3: CASSPAGRLEQYF; DNA: TGTGCCAGCTCACCAGCGGGGCGGCTCGAGCAGTACTTC
size: -; J: TRBJ1-1; D: -; V: TRBV18; CDR3: CASSPTLGLRTEAFF; DNA: TGTGCCAGCTCACCAACTCTAGGGCTTCGAACTGAAGCTTTCTTT
size: -; J: TRBJ2-7; D: TRBD2; V: TRBV20-1; CDR3: CSASRLARTYEQYF; DNA: TGCAGTGCTAGTAGACTAGCGAGAACCTACGAGCAGTACTTC
size: -; J: TRBJ2-7; D: TRBD1; V: TRBV28; CDR3: CASSLWDRSYEQYF; DNA: TGTGCCAGCAGTTTATGGGACAGGAGCTACGAGCAGTACTTC
size: few; J: TRBJ1-5; D: -; V: TRBV10-3; CDR3: CASGQSSNQPQHF; DNA: TGTGCCAGCGGACAGAGTAGCAATCAGCCCCAGCATTTT
size: few; J: TRBJ2-5; D: TRBD2; V: TRBV28; CDR3: CASSSASGRTAETQYF; DNA: TGTGCCAGCAGTTCGGCTAGCGGGAGGACGGCTGAGACCCAGTACTTC
size: -; J: TRBJ2-1; D: TRBD2; V: TRBV6-1; CDR3: CASRVAGRRNEQFF; DNA: TGTGCCAGCAGGGTAGCGGGACGTCGCAATGAGCAGTTCTTC
size: few; J: TRBJ2-7; D: TRBD2; V: TRBV11-2; CDR3: CASSSLSTSGRAYEQYF; DNA: TGTGCCAGCAGCTCCCTCTCGACTAGCGGGAGGGCCTACGAGCAGTACTTC
size: -; J: TRBJ1-5; D: TRBD1; V: TRBV24-1; CDR3: CATRATGGNQPQHF; DNA: TGTGCCACCAGGGCGACAGGGGGCAATCAGCCCCAGCATTTT
size: -; J: TRBJ2-7; D: -; V: TRBV20-1; CDR3: CSAGTSWGRNYEQYF; DNA: TGCAGTGCGGGGACGTCGTGGGGACGGAACTACGAGCAGTACTTC
size: -; J: TRBJ2-3; D: -; V: TRBV6-4; CDR3: CASSHGLASTDTQYF; DNA: TGTGCCAGCAGCCACGGACTGGCCAGCACAGATACGCAGTATTTT
size: -; J: TRBJ2-3; D: -; V: TRBV20-1; CDR3: CSASGSGGGDTQYF; DNA: TGCAGTGCTAGCGGTAGCGGAGGGGGGGATACGCAGTATTTT
size: -; J: TRBJ2-1; D: TRBD2; V: TRBV15; CDR3: CATSRSGGGGVNNEQFF; DNA: TGTGCCACCAGCAGATCGGGGGGGGGAGGAGTCAACAATGAGCAGTTCTTC
size: medium-sized; J: TRBJ1-5; D: -; V: TRBV20-1; CDR3: CSARDKASQPQHF; DNA: TGCAGTGCTAGAGATAAAGCCAGTCAGCCCCAGCATTTT
size: -; J: TRBJ1-2; D: -; V: TRBV28; CDR3: CASSLGAYYGYTF; DNA: TGTGCCAGCAGTTTGGGGGCTTACTATGGCTACACCTTC
size: -; J: TRBJ1-6; D: -; V: TRBV27; CDR3: CASSPDSPTYSPLHF; DNA: TGTGCCAGCAGTCCGGACAGTCCGACGTATTCACCCCTCCACTTT
size: -; J: TRBJ2-2; D: -; V: TRBV28; CDR3: CASSSRAVLNTGELFF; DNA: TGTGCCAGCAGTTCCCGGGCCGTACTGAACACCGGGGAGCTGTTTTTT
size: few; J: TRBJ2-3; D: TRBD2; V: TRBV27; CDR3: CASGVAGSNTQYF; DNA: TGTGCCAGCGGAGTAGCGGGGTCAAATACGCAGTATTTT
size: few; J: TRBJ1-5; D: -; V: TRBV7-8; CDR3: CASRSGISNQPQHF; DNA: TGTGCCAGCAGGAGTGGAATTAGCAATCAGCCCCAGCATTTT
size: -; J: TRBJ2-1; D: -; V: TRBV7-2; CDR3: CAVEWVGQNEQFF; DNA: TGTGCCGTCGAGTGGGTCGGCCAAAATGAGCAGTTCTTC
size: few; J: TRBJ2-1; D: TRBD2; V: TRBV6-2/TRBV6-3; CDR3: CASRRGGGGSYNEQFF; DNA: TGTGCCAGCAGGAGGGGCGGCGGGGGCTCCTACAATGAGCAGTTCTTC
size: -; J: TRBJ2-3; D: -; V: TRBV7-3; CDR3: CASSLSWTSDTQYF; DNA: TGTGCCAGCAGCTTATCTTGGACTTCAGATACGCAGTATTTT